This T cell receptor (beta chain) was profiled in a study of a mutant IDH1 vaccine in newly diagnosed glioma. Produced via immunoSEQ multiplex PCR; TCRdb's table is partial and in-frame only. The sample yields fewer than 20,000 clones, 80% seen once. Described time point: baseline, week 1 (first vaccination visit). Treatment specified: pre-vaccination baseline after standard-of-care therapy. There are 13 residues in the CDR3. CDR1 MNHEY and CDR2 SMNVEV come from the germline V gene (reference sequence). The V end lost 6 bases, the J end lost 3 bases, and 11 bases lay between the germline ends. This chain connects TRBV27 to TRBJ2-5; D remains ambiguous. The source is a man in his forties with glioma. Sequencing used PBMCs, obtained from a glioma patient treated with radiotherapy, temozolomide or both. In DNA form, the CDR3 reads TGTGCCAGCAGCCTCTCATTAAAAGAGACCCAGTACTTC. This gives the protein CASSLSLKETQYF.